The T cell receptor (beta chain) described here comes from a study of OX40 agonist ivuxolimab in advanced cancers. Study conclusions and caveats: Among the least clonally expanded were partial responders at 0.1-3.0 mg/kg. Some nonresponders likewise displayed low normalized T-cell clonal expansion. By week 6 at 0.1 to 3.0 mg/kg, blood CD4+ and CD8+ T cells had expanded clonally.

Notes on this clone: Its antigen is not known.

Germline V lookup: CDR1 SGHRS, CDR2 YFSETQ. This CDR3 spans 16 amino acids. V lost 1 base and J 4 bases, leaving 14 bases between the germline ends. The protocol was immunoSEQ multiplex PCR, while the TCRdb copy is restricted to in-frame clones and leaves out a portion. Among about 40,000 clones listed, 88% were seen once. The TCR was taken from an adult with an advanced solid tumor such as melanoma, head and neck, liver or kidney cancer. This specimen was CD4+ or CD8+ T cells sorted from blood, taken in a trial of the OX40 agonist ivuxolimab. The gene calls are TRBV5-1 and TRBJ2-2; either TRBD1 or TRBD2 may fit D (5 bases each). CDR3 sequence reads: CASSLYRGAGTGELFF. CDR3 nucleotide sequence: TGCGCCAGCAGCTTGTACCGAGGGGCTGGCACCGGGGAGCTGTTTTTT.